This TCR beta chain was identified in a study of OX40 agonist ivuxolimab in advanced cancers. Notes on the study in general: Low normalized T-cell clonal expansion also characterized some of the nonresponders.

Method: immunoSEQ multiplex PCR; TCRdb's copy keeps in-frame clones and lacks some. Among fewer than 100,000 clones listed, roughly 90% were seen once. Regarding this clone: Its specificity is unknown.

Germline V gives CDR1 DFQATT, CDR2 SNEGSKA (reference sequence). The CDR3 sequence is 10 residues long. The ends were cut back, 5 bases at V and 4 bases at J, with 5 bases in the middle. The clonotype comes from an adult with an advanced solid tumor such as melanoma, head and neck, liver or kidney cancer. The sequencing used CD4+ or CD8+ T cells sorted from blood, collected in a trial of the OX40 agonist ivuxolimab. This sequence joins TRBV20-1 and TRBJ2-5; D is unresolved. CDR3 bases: TGCAGTGCTGCCCGAGAGACCCAGTACTTC. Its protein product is CSAARETQYF.